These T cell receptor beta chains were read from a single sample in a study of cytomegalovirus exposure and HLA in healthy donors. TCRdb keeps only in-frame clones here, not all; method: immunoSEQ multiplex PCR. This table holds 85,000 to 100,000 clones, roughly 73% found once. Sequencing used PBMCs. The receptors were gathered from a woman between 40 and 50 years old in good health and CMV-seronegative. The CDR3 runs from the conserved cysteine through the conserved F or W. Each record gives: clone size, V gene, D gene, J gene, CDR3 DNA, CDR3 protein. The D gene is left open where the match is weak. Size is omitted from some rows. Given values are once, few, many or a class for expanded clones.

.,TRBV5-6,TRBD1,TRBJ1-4,TGTGCCAGCAGCTTGGGGGGACAGAGTAAATCAACTAATGAAAAACTGTTTTTT,CASSLGGQSKSTNEKLFF
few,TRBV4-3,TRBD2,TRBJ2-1,TGCGCCAGCAGCCAATCGGGACTAGGATACAATGAGCAGTTCTTC,CASSQSGLGYNEQFF
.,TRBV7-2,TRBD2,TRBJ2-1,TGTGCCAGCAGCTTACGAGGCGGGGGGGCCGCTGAGCAGTTCTTC,CASSLRGGGAAEQFF
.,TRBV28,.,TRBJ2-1,TGTGCCAGCAGTTTATATTACTACCCGTTAAGCTCCTACAATGAGCAGTTCTTC,CASSLYYYPLSSYNEQFF
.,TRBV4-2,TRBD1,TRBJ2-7,TGTGCCAGCAGCCAAGATCTTCCGGGACAGGGCTCCTACGAGCAGTACTTC,CASSQDLPGQGSYEQYF
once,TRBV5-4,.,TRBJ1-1,TGTGCCAGCAGCTTGAAGCAGAACACTGAAGCTTTCTTT,CASSLKQNTEAFF
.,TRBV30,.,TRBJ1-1,TGTGCCTTTGACAGAATGCCTGAAGCTTTCTTT,CAFDRMPEAFF
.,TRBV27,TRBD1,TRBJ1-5,TGTGCCAGCAGTTCCGGGACAGGGCGATATAGCAATCAGCCCCAGCATTTT,CASSSGTGRYSNQPQHF
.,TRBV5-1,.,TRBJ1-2,TGCGCCAGCAGCTTGGAAGGGGTTGGCTACACCTTC,CASSLEGVGYTF
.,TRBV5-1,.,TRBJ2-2,TGCGCCAGCAGCGTGAGCTACACCGGGGAGCTGTTTTTT,CASSVSYTGELFF
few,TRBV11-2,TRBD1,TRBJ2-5,TGTGCCAGCAGCTTAGAGACAGGGGGCACGGAGACCCAGTACTTC,CASSLETGGTETQYF
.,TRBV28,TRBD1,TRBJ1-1,TGTGCCAGCAGACTACGACAGGGTGGTGAAGCTTTCTTT,CASRLRQGGEAFF
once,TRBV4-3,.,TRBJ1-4,TGCGCCAGCAGCCAAGATCCGGTAGCCGTGCGATTCGAAAAACTGTTTTTT,CASSQDPVAVRFEKLFF
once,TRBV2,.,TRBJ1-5,TGTGCCAGCAAGGGGGATCTAGCAATTGGTCAGCCCCAGCATTTT,CASKGDLAIGQPQHF
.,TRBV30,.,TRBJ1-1,TGTGCCTGGAGAACCACCGGGAAGAACACTGAAGCTTTCTTT,CAWRTTGKNTEAFF
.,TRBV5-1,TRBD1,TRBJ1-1,TGCGCCAGCACCAGCGGACAGGGGAACACTGAAGCTTTCTTT,CASTSGQGNTEAFF
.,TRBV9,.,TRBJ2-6,TGTGCCAGCAGCGTAACGGGAAGTGGCTCGCTCGGGGCCAACGTCCTGACTTTC,CASSVTGSGSLGANVLTF
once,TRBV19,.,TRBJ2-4,TGTGCCAGTAGTATACAGGAAAACATTCAGTACTTC,CASSIQENIQYF
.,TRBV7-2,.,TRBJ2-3,TGTGCCAGCAGCTTAGCCGCTAACTCAGATACGCAGTATTTT,CASSLAANSDTQYF
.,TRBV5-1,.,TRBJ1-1,TGCGCCAGCAGCTTAGGCCGAGGGTACACTGAAGCTTTCTTT,CASSLGRGYTEAFF
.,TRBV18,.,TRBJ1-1,TGTGCCAGCTCACCAGGGGCTCTGAACACTGAAGCTTTCTTT,CASSPGALNTEAFF
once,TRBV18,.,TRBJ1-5,TGTGCCAGCTCACGGGACAACAATCAGCCCCAGCATTTT,CASSRDNNQPQHF
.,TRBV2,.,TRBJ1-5,TGTGCCAGCAGGGGGGCAAGCAATCAGCCCCAGCATTTT,CASRGASNQPQHF
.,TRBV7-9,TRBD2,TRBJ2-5,TGTGCCAGCAGCTTCAGCGGGGCCCTCCAAGAGACCCAGTACTTC,CASSFSGALQETQYF